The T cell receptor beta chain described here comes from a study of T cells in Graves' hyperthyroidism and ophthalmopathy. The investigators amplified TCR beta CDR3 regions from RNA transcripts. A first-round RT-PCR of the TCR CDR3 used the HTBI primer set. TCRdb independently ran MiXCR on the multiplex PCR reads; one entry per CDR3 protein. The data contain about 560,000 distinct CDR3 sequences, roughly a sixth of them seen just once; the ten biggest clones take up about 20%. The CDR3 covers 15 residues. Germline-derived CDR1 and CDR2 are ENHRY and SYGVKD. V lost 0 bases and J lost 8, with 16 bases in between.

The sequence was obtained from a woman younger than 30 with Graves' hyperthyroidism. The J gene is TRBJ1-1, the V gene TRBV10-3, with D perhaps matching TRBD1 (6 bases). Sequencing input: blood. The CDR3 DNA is TGTGCCATCAGTGAGTCTACAAGTGGGGGCGCCGAAGCTTTCTTT. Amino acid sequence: CAISESTSGGAEAFF.